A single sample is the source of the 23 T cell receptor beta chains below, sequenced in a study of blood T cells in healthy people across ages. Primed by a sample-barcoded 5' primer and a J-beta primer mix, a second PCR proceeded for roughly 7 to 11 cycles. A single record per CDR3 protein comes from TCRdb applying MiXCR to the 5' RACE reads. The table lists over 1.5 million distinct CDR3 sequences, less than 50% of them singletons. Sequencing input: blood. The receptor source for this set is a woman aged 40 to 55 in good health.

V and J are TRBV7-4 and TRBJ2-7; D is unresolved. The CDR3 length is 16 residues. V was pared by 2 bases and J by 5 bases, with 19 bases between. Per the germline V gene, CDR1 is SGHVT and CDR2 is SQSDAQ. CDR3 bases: TGTGCCAGCAGCTTAAGGTTTGGGCTGAGCGTCCACGAGCAGTACTTC. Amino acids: CASSLRFGLSVHEQYF.

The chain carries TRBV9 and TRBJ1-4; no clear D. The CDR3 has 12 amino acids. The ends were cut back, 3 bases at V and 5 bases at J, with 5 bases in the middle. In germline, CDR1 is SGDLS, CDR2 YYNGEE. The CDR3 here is CASSALNEKLFF. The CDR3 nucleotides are TGTGCCAGCAGCGCCCTAAATGAAAAACTGTTTTTT.

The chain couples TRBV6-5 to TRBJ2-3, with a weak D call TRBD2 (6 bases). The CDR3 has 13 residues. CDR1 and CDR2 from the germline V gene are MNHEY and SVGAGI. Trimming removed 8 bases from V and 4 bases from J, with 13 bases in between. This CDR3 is CASSAGLSDTQYF. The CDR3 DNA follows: TGTGCCAGCTCTGCGGGACTTTCAGATACGCAGTATTTT.

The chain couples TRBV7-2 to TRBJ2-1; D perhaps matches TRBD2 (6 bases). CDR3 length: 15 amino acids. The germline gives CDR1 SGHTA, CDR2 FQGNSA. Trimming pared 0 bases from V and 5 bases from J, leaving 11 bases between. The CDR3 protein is CASSLAGLRHNEQFF. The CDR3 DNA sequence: TGTGCCAGCAGCTTAGCAGGACTACGCCACAATGAGCAGTTCTTC.

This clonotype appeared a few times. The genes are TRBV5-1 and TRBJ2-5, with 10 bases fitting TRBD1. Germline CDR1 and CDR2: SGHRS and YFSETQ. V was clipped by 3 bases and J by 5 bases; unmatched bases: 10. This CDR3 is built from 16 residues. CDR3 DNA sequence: TGCGCCAGCAGCTCAACATGGACAGGGGGTTCGGAGACCCAGTACTTC. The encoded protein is CASSSTWTGGSETQYF.

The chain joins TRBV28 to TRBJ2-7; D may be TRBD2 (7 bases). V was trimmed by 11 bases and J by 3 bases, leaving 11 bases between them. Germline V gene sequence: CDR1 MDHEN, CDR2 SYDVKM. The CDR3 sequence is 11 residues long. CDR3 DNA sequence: TGTGCCGGGGGGGCCCTCTACGAGCAGTACTTC. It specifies CAGGALYEQYF.

CDR3 sequence (DNA): TGCAGCGTTGGGACTAGCGGGCCCTACAATGAGCAGTTCTTC. It codes for CSVGTSGPYNEQFF. This chain joins TRBV29-1 and TRBJ2-1, with 11 bases lining up with TRBD2. With V trimmed by 4 bases and J by 2 bases, 1 base remained unmatched. Germline V CDR1 and CDR2: SQVTM, ANQGSEA. The CDR3 extends over 14 amino acids.

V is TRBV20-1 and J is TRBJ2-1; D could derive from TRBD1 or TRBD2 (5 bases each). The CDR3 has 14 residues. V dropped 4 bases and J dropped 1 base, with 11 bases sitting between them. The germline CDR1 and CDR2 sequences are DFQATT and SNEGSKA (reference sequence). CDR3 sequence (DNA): TGCAGTGCTAATAGAGGGACGTCCTACAATGAGCAGTTCTTC. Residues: CSANRGTSYNEQFF.

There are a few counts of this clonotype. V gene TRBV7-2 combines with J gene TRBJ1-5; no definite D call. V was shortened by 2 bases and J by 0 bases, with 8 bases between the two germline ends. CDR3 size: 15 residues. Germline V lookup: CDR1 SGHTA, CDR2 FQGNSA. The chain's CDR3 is CASSLSKDSNQPQHF. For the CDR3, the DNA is TGTGCCAGCAGCTTAAGCAAAGATAGCAATCAGCCCCAGCATTTT.

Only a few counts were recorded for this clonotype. The CDR3 nucleotides are TGCGCCAGCAGCCAAGAAGGGCAGGTCTATGGCTACACCTTC. Its protein product is CASSQEGQVYGYTF. V gene TRBV4-1 combines with J gene TRBJ1-2; D is ambiguous. The V gene lost 0 bases and the J gene lost 4 bases, with 9 bases spanning the gap. The germline gives CDR1 MGHRA, CDR2 YSYEKL. This CDR3 region has 14 residues.

CDR3 nucleotides: TGCAGTGCTGTGGGACAGGGGTATGTGACCCAGTACTTC. Translated: CSAVGQGYVTQYF. This chain links TRBV20-1 with TRBJ2-7; TRBD1 agrees at 10 bases. The DNA matches TRBJ2-5 better at its end, which makes the J call doubtful. The CDR3 runs to 13 residues. Per the germline V gene, CDR1 is DFQATT and CDR2 is SNEGSKA (reference sequence).

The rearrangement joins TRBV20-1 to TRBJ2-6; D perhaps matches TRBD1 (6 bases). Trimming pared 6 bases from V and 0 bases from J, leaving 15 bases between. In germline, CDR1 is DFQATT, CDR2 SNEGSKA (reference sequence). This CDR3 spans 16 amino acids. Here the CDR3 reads CSAPGHHTSGANVLTF. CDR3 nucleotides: TGCAGTGCCCCGGGACATCATACCTCTGGGGCCAACGTCCTGACTTTC.

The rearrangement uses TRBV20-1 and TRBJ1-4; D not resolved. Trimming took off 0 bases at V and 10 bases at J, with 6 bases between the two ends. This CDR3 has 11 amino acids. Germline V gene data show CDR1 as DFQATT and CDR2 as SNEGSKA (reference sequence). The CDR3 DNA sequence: TGCAGTGCTAGAGATGCGAGAAAACTGTTTTTT. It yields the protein CSARDARKLFF.

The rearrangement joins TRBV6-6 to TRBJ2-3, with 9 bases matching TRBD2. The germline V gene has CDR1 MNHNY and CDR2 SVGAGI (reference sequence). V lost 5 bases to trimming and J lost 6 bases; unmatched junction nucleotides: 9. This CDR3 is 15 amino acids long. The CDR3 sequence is CASSDPGLAADTQYF. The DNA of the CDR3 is TGTGCCAGCAGTGATCCGGGACTAGCAGCCGATACGCAGTATTTT.

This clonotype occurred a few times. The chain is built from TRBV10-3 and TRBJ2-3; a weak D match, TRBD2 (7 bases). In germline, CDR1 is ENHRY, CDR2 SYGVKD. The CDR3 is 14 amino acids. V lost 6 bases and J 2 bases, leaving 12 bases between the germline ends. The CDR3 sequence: CAIRVGGPTDTQYF. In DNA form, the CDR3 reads TGTGCCATCAGGGTCGGGGGGCCCACAGATACGCAGTATTTT.

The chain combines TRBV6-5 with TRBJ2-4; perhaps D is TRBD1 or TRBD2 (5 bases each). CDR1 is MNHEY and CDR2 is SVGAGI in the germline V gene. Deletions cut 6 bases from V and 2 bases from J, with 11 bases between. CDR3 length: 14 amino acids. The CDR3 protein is CASRMGVSKNIQYF. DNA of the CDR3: TGTGCCAGCAGAATGGGGGTTTCCAAAAACATTCAGTACTTC.

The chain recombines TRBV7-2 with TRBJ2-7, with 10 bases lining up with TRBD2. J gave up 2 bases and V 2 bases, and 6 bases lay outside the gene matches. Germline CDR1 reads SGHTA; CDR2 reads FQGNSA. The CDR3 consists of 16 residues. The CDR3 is CASSLTSGGATYEQYF. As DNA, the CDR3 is TGTGCCAGCAGCTTAACAAGCGGGGGGGCCACCTACGAGCAGTACTTC.

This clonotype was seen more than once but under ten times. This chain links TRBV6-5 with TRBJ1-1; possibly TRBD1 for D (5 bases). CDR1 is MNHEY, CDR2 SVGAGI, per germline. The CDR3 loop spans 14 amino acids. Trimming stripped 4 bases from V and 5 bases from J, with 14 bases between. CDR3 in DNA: TGTGCCAGCAGTTTCGGGCAGGGCAGGACTGAAGCTTTCTTT. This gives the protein CASSFGQGRTEAFF.

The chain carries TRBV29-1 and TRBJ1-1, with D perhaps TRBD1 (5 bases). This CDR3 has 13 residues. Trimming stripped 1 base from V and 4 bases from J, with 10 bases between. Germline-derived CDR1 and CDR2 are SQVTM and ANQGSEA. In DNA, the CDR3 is TGCAGCGTTGAAGTGGGACGGGGCACTGAAGCTTTCTTT. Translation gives CSVEVGRGTEAFF.

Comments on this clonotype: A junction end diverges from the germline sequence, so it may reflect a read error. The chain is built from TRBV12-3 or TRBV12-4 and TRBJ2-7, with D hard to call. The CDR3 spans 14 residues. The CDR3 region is CASKARLGHYGQYF. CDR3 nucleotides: TGTGCCAGCAAAGCCCGTCTTGGGCACTACGGGCAGTACTTC.

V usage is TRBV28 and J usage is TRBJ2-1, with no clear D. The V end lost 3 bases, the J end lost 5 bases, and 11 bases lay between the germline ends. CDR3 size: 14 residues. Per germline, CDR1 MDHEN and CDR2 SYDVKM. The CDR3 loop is CASSFIRRNNEQFF. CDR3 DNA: TGTGCCAGCAGTTTCATCCGGAGAAACAATGAGCAGTTCTTC.

The chain's CDR3 is CASSQHRQHNEQYF. CDR3 nucleotides: TGCGCCAGCAGCCAGCACCGACAGCACAATGAGCAGTACTTC. The V call is TRBV4-1, the J call TRBJ2-5; D might be TRBD1 (5 bases). The V gene's germline CDR1 is MGHRA and CDR2 YSYEKL. Trimming pared 3 bases from V and 11 bases from J, leaving 19 bases between. The length of the CDR3 is 14 residues.

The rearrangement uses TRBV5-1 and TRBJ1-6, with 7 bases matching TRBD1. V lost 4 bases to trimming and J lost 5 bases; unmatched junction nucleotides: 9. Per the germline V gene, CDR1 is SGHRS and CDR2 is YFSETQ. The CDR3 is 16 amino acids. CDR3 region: CASSQGQPTNNSPLHF. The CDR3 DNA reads TGCGCCAGCAGCCAGGGACAGCCAACCAATAATTCACCCCTCCACTTT.